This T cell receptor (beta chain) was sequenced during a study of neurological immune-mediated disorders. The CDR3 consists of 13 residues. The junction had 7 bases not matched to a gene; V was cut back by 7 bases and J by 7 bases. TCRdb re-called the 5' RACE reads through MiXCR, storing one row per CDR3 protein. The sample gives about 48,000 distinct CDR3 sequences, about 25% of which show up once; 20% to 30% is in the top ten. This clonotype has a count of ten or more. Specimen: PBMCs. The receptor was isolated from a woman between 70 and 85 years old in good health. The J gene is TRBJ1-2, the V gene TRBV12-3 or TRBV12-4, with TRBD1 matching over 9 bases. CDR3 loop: CASKIQGAAGYTF. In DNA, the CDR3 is TGTGCCAGCAAGATACAGGGGGCAGCTGGCTACACCTTC.